These T cell receptor beta chains were read from a single sample in a study of naive and memory T cell subsets. Each CDR3 protein gets one entry after TCRdb re-called the UMI-ligation and nested PCR reads with MiXCR. The table lists around 160,000 distinct CDR3 sequences, roughly 20% of them singletons. Sample: naive CD4+ T cells from blood. These receptors all come from a human donor in good health. Both conserved end residues are part of each CDR3. D genes are given only for firm matches. Clone size is given for some rows only: seen once, a few or many times, or a class if the clone is expanded.

TRBJ2-4 - TRBV6-6 - TGTGCCAGCAAACAATCCGACAGTGCAGCCAAAAACATTCAGTACTTC CASKQSDSAAKNIQYF
TRBJ2-1 - TRBV12-3/TRBV12-4 - TGTGCCAGCAGTTCCAGGGGAGCGGAGAGGGGCAATGAGCAGTTCTTC CASSSRGAERGNEQFF
TRBJ2-5 - TRBV5-1 - TGCGCCAGCAGCTGGGGGACCGGGCTCCAAGAGACCCAGTACTTC CASSWGTGLQETQYF
TRBJ2-6 - TRBV20-1 - TGCAGTGCTAAGGGGGCCAACGTCCTGACTTTC CSAKGANVLTF
TRBJ2-5 few TRBV29-1 - TGCAGCGTTGAGCCAGTACAAGAGACCCAGTACTTC CSVEPVQETQYF
TRBJ2-3 - TRBV29-1 - TGCAGCGTTGAAGGGAGGCTCACAGATACGCAGTATTTT CSVEGRLTDTQYF
TRBJ2-3 few TRBV20-1 - TGCAGTGCTAGAGGGAGGGCCACAGATACGCAGTATTTT CSARGRATDTQYF
TRBJ2-3 many TRBV2 - TGTGCCAGCAGTGATCGTAGCGGACGCACAGATACGCAGTATTTT CASSDRSGRTDTQYF
TRBJ1-3 - TRBV5-1 - TGCGCCAGCAGCTTGAAGCCCTCTGGAAACACCATATATTTT CASSLKPSGNTIYF
TRBJ2-5 many TRBV11-2 TRBD2 TGTGCCAGCAGCCCACGGAGACTAGCGGGACAACAAGAGACCCAGTACTTC CASSPRRLAGQQETQYF
TRBJ2-3 few TRBV20-1 - TGCAGTGATAGAGGTAGCGGTCGCACAGATACGCAGTATTTT CSDRGSGRTDTQYF
TRBJ2-1 few TRBV24-1 TRBD2 TGTGCCACCAGCGGCCCGACGGCGGGAGAGTTCAATGAGCAGTTCTTC CATSGPTAGEFNEQFF
TRBJ2-1 many TRBV7-2 - TGTGCCAGCAGCTACGTTACAGGGGAGGAGTTCTTC CASSYVTGEEFF
TRBJ2-1 few TRBV28 - TGTGCCAGCAGCCAGCGTACCGGGAGAGGCAATGAGCAGTTCTTC CASSQRTGRGNEQFF
TRBJ1-1 many TRBV3-1 - TGTGCCAGCAGCCAACAACCAGGGACGAAAGCTTTCTTT CASSQQPGTKAFF
TRBJ2-7 - TRBV18 - TGTGCCAGCTCTCGGGTAGAGGCCTACGAGCAGTACTTC CASSRVEAYEQYF
TRBJ1-1 - TRBV11-2 - TGTGCCAGCAGCTTCCGGGTTGGGGCGAACACTGAAGCTTTCTTT CASSFRVGANTEAFF
TRBJ1-5 - TRBV6-5 TRBD1 TGTGCCAGCAGCCAACGACAGGGACAGCCCCAGCATTTT CASSQRQGQPQHF
TRBJ2-7 few TRBV3-1 TRBD2 TGTGCCAGCAGCCTAGCGGGAGGGCCGCCAGAGCAGTACTTC CASSLAGGPPEQYF
TRBJ2-1 few TRBV6-5 TRBD1 TGTGCCAGCAGTTACTCCGGGACAGGGTCGGGCAATGAGCAGTTCTTC CASSYSGTGSGNEQFF
TRBJ2-3 once TRBV27 - TGTGCCAGCAGTCTTACGGTGGGCACAGATACGCAGTATTTT CASSLTVGTDTQYF
TRBJ2-7 few TRBV27 TRBD2 TGTGCCAGCAGTTTTTCGGAGCCGGGACTAGCGGGAGGTCAGCATTACGAGCAGTACTTC CASSFSEPGLAGGQHYEQYF
TRBJ2-1 few TRBV7-3 TRBD1 TGTGCCAGCAGCCAAACCCCGGGACAGGGGACCAATGAGCAGTTCTTC CASSQTPGQGTNEQFF
TRBJ2-5 - TRBV6-1 TRBD1 TGTGCCAGCAGTGCGACGACAGGGGGTGGAGAGACCCAGTACTTC CASSATTGGGETQYF
TRBJ2-7 few TRBV20-1 - TGCAGTGCCGCCACTAGGGGAGAGCAGTACTTC CSAATRGEQYF
TRBJ2-7 few TRBV4-1 TRBD1 TGCGCCAGCAGCCAGCCCGGACAGGGCGACTACGAGCAGTACTTC CASSQPGQGDYEQYF
TRBJ2-1 - TRBV5-1 - TGCGCCAGCAGCTTGACTCCGAGCTCCTACAATGAGCAGTTCTTC CASSLTPSSYNEQFF
TRBJ2-7 - TRBV18 - TGTGCCAGCTCACCACCTGGACGGTTGACCGAGCAGTACTTC CASSPPGRLTEQYF
TRBJ2-2 - TRBV5-1 TRBD2 TGCGCCAGCAGCGTAAGGCGGGAGGTTCCCGGGGAGCTGTTTTTT CASSVRREVPGELFF
TRBJ2-7 few TRBV12-3/TRBV12-4 - TGTGCCAGCACGTTAAACCCATCCTACGAGCAGTACTTC CASTLNPSYEQYF
TRBJ2-3 - TRBV6-2/TRBV6-3 TRBD1 TGTGCCAGCAGTTACGTCACAGGGGTGGGAGATACGCAGTATTTT CASSYVTGVGDTQYF
TRBJ2-3 many TRBV10-2 - TGCGCCACCAACGGGCTAACGGGCGCGAGCACAGATACGCAGTATTTT CATNGLTGASTDTQYF
TRBJ2-1 few TRBV20-1 - TGCAGTGCTATCGGGACCTCTTCCGGTGAGCAGTTCTTC CSAIGTSSGEQFF
TRBJ2-4 - TRBV6-5 TRBD1 TGTGCCAGCAGTTCCGGCAGGGGGCTCACGGCCAAAAACATTCAGTACTTC CASSSGRGLTAKNIQYF
TRBJ1-5 few TRBV29-1 - TGCAGCGTAATCTACGGGGGCAATCAGCCCCAGCATTTT CSVIYGGNQPQHF
TRBJ2-1 few TRBV9 TRBD2 TGTGCCAGCAGCGCGCGGGGGGGACTAGCGGGAGAAGGGTCCTACAATGAGCAGTTCTTC CASSARGGLAGEGSYNEQFF
TRBJ1-4 - TRBV6-1 TRBD1 TGTGCCAGCAGTGAAGCGGAGCACAGGGGACCTACAACTAATGAAAAACTGTTTTTT CASSEAEHRGPTTNEKLFF
TRBJ2-1 - TRBV12-3/TRBV12-4 - TGTGCCAGCAATCAGGATCCCCAGGTGTACAATGAGCAGTTCTTC CASNQDPQVYNEQFF
TRBJ2-1 - TRBV14 TRBD2 TGTGCCAGCAGCCAAGATCCCCCTAGCGGGGGATACAATGAGCAGTTCTTC CASSQDPPSGGYNEQFF
TRBJ1-5 - TRBV20-1 - TGCAGTGCTAACGCGGGTCAGCCCCAGCATTTT CSANAGQPQHF
TRBJ2-7 - TRBV3-1 - TGTGCCAGCAGCCGCGGGGACTACGAGCAGTACTTC CASSRGDYEQYF